The 4 T cell receptor beta chains below were found in one sample sequenced in a study of OX40 agonist ivuxolimab in advanced cancers. Measured with immunoSEQ multiplex PCR; TCRdb has only the in-frame clones, and not every one. Found here are 46,000 or so clones, around 89% of them singletons; the top ten hold approximately 10%. This specimen consisted of CD4+ or CD8+ T cells sorted from blood, obtained in a trial of the OX40 agonist ivuxolimab. The origin of the receptors is an adult with an advanced solid tumor such as melanoma, head and neck, liver or kidney cancer.

The chain links TRBV7-3 to TRBJ2-1, with TRBD1 matching over 8 bases. The germline V gene has CDR1 SGHTA and CDR2 FQGTGA. CDR3 size: 15 residues. V lost 1 base and J lost 8; bases outside the gene matches: 7. The CDR3 nucleotides read TGTGCCAGCAGCTTAATAGGGCAGGGGGCTGATGAGCAGTTCTTC. As protein: CASSLIGQGADEQFF.

The chain links TRBV7-3 to TRBJ1-1, with TRBD1 matching 9 bases. The junction had 3 bases not matched to a gene; V was cut back by 2 bases and J by 2 bases. Germline loops: CDR1 SGHTA, CDR2 FQGTGA. CDR3 size: 15 residues. CDR3 in DNA: TGTGCCAGCAGCTTAGGGACAGGGCCCAACACTGAAGCTTTCTTT. This gives the protein CASSLGTGPNTEAFF.

The chain carries TRBV19 and TRBJ2-1, with D tentatively TRBD2 (5 bases). Looked up from germline, CDR1 is LNHDA and CDR2 is SQIVND (reference sequence). This CDR3 region has 15 residues. V shed 1 base and J shed 4 bases, with 11 bases lying between them. The CDR3 DNA sequence: TGTGCCAGTAGTATAGGTAGCGACGGTTACAATGAGCAGTTCTTC. Residues: CASSIGSDGYNEQFF.

DNA of the CDR3: TGTGCCACACGACAGTACATGAACACTGAAGCTTTCTTT. It encodes CATRQYMNTEAFF. The chain uses TRBV6-5 and TRBJ1-1, with D possibly matching TRBD1 (5 bases). The CDR3 length is 13 residues. V lost 10 bases, J lost 0 bases, and 12 bases lay in between. Germline CDR1 MNHEY, CDR2 SVGAGI.